One T cell receptor beta chain is described in this entry. The sample is drawn from a study of blood T cell repertoires in COVID-19. Overall study: T cells, B-cell-depleted T cells, or PBMCs supplied cDNA or gDNA.

Under the authors' procedure: Amplification of reference gene primers was used by the study to estimate nucleated cell counts. Measured with immunoSEQ multiplex PCR; TCRdb has only the in-frame clones, and not every one. That table gives V, J and clone size, and the DNA gave D and trimming. Here the sample spans under 200,000 clones, roughly 80% being singletons. The CDR3 is 14 residues long. The V gene's germline CDR1 is LGHNA and CDR2 YSLEER. V lost 3 bases and J lost 7; bases outside the gene matches: 5. The chain couples TRBV4-3 to TRBJ2-1; 8 nucleotides align to TRBD1. Input material: peripheral blood. This TCR came from a human donor in a cohort sampled during active COVID-19. The CDR3 nucleotides are TGCGCCAGCAGCCAGGGCAGACAGGGGAATGAGCAGTTCTTC. Its translation: CASSQGRQGNEQFF.